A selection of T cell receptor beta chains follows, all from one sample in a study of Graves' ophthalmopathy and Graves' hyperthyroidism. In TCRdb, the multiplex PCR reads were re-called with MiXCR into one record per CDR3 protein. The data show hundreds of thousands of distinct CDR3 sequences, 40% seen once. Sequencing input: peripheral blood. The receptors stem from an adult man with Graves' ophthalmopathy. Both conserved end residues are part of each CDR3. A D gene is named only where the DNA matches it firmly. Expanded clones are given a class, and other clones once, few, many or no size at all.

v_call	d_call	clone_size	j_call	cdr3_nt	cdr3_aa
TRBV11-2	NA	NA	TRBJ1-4	TGTGCCAGCAGCTTAAGGCAAGGGGGGGTGAAGATGTTTTTT	CASSLRQGGVKMFF
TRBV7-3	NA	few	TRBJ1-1	TGTGCCAGCAGCCAGACCAGGGGCACTGAAGCTTTCTTT	CASSQTRGTEAFF
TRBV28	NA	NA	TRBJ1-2	TGTGCCAGCAGTTTTGATGTCGTCGGTGGCTACACCTTC	CASSFDVVGGYTF
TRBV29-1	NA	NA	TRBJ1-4	TGCAGTGCTAGAAGTAACGGGACGGGTGAAAAACTGTTTTTT	CSARSNGTGEKLFF
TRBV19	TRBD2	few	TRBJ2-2	TGTGCCAGTAGTATAGACGGGAGGGCCCGTACCGGGGAGCTGTTTTTT	CASSIDGRARTGELFF
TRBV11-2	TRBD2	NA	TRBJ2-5	TGTGCCAGTACCACTAGCGGGGGGACCGGCGGGGGGAAGACCCAGTACTTC	CASTTSGGTGGGKTQYF
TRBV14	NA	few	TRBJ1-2	TGTGCCAGCAGCCAAGAGCGGCTTTTTAACTATGGCTACACCTTC	CASSQERLFNYGYTF
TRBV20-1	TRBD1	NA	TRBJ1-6	TGCAGTGCTAGGCGGGACGGACAGGGGGCTTCACCCCTCCACTTT	CSARRDGQGASPLHF
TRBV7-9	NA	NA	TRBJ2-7	TGTGCCAGCAGCTCGGACGGGGAGCAGTACTTC	CASSSDGEQYF
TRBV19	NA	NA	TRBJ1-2	TGTGCCACTAAATCAGGCCCCACTAACTATGGCTACACCTTC	CATKSGPTNYGYTF
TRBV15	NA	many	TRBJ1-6	TGTGCCACCAGCAGAGGGGTCCTTAATTCACCCCTCCACTTT	CATSRGVLNSPLHF
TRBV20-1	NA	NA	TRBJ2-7	TGCAGTGCTAGAGATCCCGGTGCGGGGTGGTACGAGCAGTACTTC	CSARDPGAGWYEQYF
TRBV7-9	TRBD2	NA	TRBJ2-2	TGTGCCAGCAGCTTAGGGACTAGCGGGGAGCTGTTTTTT	CASSLGTSGELFF
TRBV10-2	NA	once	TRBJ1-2	TGCGCCAGCAGTGAGTCGATAATTGCGTCAGCTCCTAACTATGGCTACACCTTC	CASSESIIASAPNYGYTF
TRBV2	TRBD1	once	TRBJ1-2	TGTGCCAGCAGTTTTGACCGGGACAGTGGCTACACCTTC	CASSFDRDSGYTF
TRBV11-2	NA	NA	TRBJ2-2	TGTGCCAGCAGCTTAGTGCGGAACTGGCCCGCCGGGGAGCTGTTTTTT	CASSLVRNWPAGELFF
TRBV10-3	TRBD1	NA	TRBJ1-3	TGTGCCACCTCGCCGGGACAGGGACTCTCCTCCTCTGGAAACACCATATATTTT	CATSPGQGLSSSGNTIYF
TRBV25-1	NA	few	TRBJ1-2	TGTGCCAGCAGTGATAGTGGTGGTATCAACTATGGCTACACCTTC	CASSDSGGINYGYTF
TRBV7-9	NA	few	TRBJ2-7	TGTGCCAGCAGCCGCGCGGGGCAGGTCTACGAGCAGTACTTC	CASSRAGQVYEQYF
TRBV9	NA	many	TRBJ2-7	TGTGCCAGCAGCGTAGGTAAAGGGGCGACCTACGAGCAGTACTTC	CASSVGKGATYEQYF
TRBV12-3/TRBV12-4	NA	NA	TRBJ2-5	TGTGCCAGCAGTTTAGGGGGAGGGGGCACAGAGACCCAGTACTTC	CASSLGGGGTETQYF
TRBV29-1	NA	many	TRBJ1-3	TGCAGCGTTGAAGAGGCCCACTCTGGAAACACCATATATTTT	CSVEEAHSGNTIYF
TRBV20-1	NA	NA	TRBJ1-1	TGCAGTGGAGGTCCGGGGGACACTGAAGCTTTCTTT	CSGGPGDTEAFF
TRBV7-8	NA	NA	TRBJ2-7	TGTGCCAGCAGCCCCCAGGATCCCACGCGCTCCTACGAGCAGTACTTC	CASSPQDPTRSYEQYF
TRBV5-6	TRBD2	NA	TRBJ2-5	TGTGCCAGCAGCAGGACTAGCGGGAAACAAGAGACCCAGTACTTC	CASSRTSGKQETQYF
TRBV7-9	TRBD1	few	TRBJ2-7	TGTGCCAGCAGCGCCAGCCCCACAGGGGGCATCTACGAGCAGTACTTC	CASSASPTGGIYEQYF
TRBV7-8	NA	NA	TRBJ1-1	TGCGCCAGCAGCCGGGACACAGGGTACGGCGAAGCTTTCTTT	CASSRDTGYGEAFF
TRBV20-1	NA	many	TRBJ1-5	TGCAGTGGAGGGGGAGGGGCGGATCAGCCCCAGCATTTT	CSGGGGADQPQHF
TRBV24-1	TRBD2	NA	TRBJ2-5	TGTGCCAGCAGTCGACTAGCGGAGCAAGAGACCCAGTACTTC	CASSRLAEQETQYF
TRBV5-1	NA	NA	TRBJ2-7	TGCGCCAGCAGCTCTCGGGTGGCACACTACGAGCAGTACTTC	CASSSRVAHYEQYF
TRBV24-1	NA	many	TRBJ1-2	TGTGCCACCAGTGAAGCCGACGGAGCGATAAACTATGGCTACACCTTC	CATSEADGAINYGYTF
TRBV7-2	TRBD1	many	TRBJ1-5	TGTGCCAGCAGCTCAGATGGGACAGGGGCCCCTCAGCAGCCCCAGCATTTT	CASSSDGTGAPQQPQHF
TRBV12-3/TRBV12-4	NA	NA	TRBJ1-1	TGTGCCAGCAGTTCGGCCGGGGGGATGAACACTGAAGCTTTCTTT	CASSSAGGMNTEAFF
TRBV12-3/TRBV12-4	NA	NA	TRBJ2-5	TGTGCCAGCAGTCCCCGGGGGACGTCAGACCAAGAGACCCAGTACTTC	CASSPRGTSDQETQYF
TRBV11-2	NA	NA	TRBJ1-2	TGTGCCAGCAGCTTAAGATTTTGGGGGTCGAATAACACCTTC	CASSLRFWGSNNTF
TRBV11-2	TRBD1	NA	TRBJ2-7	TGTGCCAGCAGCTCCCCGGGACAGGGGGATGTCGAGCAGTACTTC	CASSSPGQGDVEQYF
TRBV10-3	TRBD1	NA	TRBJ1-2	TGTGCCATCAGTCCCCGGGACAGAGCCTATGGCTACACCTTC	CAISPRDRAYGYTF
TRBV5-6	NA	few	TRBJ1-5	TGTGCCAGCAGCTCGATCCAGGGATTGTCGCAGCCCCAGCATTTT	CASSSIQGLSQPQHF
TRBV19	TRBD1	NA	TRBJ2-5	TGTGCCAGTAGTGCACACAGGGGGCTCAAGGAGACCCAGTACTTC	CASSAHRGLKETQYF
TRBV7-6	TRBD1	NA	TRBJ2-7	TGTGCCAGCTCAACGGGGACAGGGGTGCTGTACGAGCAGTACTTC	CASSTGTGVLYEQYF
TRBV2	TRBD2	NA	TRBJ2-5	TGTGCCAGCAGTGCTGATGGAGCGGGAGCCGGGGAGACCCAGTACTTC	CASSADGAGAGETQYF
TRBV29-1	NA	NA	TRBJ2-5	TGCAGACGCAAAACAGGGACCTCAGGGACCCAGTACTTC	CRRKTGTSGTQYF
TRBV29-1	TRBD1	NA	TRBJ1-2	TGCAGCAACCTCGGACAGGGAGTCAATGGCTACACCTTC	CSNLGQGVNGYTF
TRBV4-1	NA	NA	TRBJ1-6	TGCGCCAGCAGCACCTCCTCAAGGGCCAGTTCACCCCTCCACTTT	CASSTSSRASSPLHF
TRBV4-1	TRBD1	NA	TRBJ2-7	TGCGCCAGCAGCCAAGGGGCGACAGGGTCCTACGAGCAGTACTTC	CASSQGATGSYEQYF
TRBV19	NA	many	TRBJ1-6	TGTGCCAGTAGTATCCTTAATTCACCCCTCCACTTT	CASSILNSPLHF
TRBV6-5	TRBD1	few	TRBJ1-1	TGTGCCAGCAGTGGGGACAGGGCCGCACCGTGGAACACTGAAGCTTTCTTT	CASSGDRAAPWNTEAFF
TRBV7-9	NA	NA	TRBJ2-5	TGTGCCAGCAGCCCGAGGTACGGGACGCTAGAGACCCAGTACTTC	CASSPRYGTLETQYF
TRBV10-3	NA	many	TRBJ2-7	TGTGCCAGCAGTTACCTTGCGGGGCCCGAGCAGTACTTC	CASSYLAGPEQYF
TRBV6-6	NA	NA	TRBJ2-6	TGTGCCAGCAAAGCGGGCGTCAACGTCCTGACTTTC	CASKAGVNVLTF
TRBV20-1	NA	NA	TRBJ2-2	TGCAGTGCTAGGGACCAGTCTCGAGACGCCGGGGAGCTGTTTTTT	CSARDQSRDAGELFF
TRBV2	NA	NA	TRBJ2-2	TGTGCCAGCAGTGCAGTGGACACCGGGGAGCTGTTTTTT	CASSAVDTGELFF
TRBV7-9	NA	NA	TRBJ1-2	TGTGCCAGCAGCTTGGCCGTGTCAGGGAATGTATATGGCTACACCTTC	CASSLAVSGNVYGYTF
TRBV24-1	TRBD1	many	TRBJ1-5	TGTGCCAGCAGCTACCCAGGGACAGGGGATCAGCCCCAGCATTTT	CASSYPGTGDQPQHF
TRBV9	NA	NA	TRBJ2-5	TGTGCCAGCAGCGGGGGGGCCTTCCAAGAGACCCAGTACTTC	CASSGGAFQETQYF
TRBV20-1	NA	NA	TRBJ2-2	TGCAGTGCTTTAGGTGGCGGGGAGCTGTTTTTT	CSALGGGELFF
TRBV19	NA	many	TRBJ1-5	TGTGCCAGTAGTTCAGGACACCTAAGTCAGCCCCAGCATTTT	CASSSGHLSQPQHF